This T cell receptor beta chain is drawn from a study of T cell responses to AZD1222 COVID-19 vaccine. Whole-study results and caveats: Compared with day 0, the breadth and depth of the Spike-specific TCR repertoire rose significantly after two doses of AZD1222. Targets within unmutated variant regions were reportedly found for nearly half of spike-specific TCRs.

Germline V gene data show CDR1 as LNHDA and CDR2 as SQIVND (reference sequence). V lost 6 bases to trimming and J lost 5 bases, with 4 bases between them. The CDR3 extends over 11 amino acids. Worth noting for this clone: Its antigen is undetermined.

Using immunoSEQ multiplex PCR, the repertoire was profiled, and TCRdb retains in-frame clones only, with some absent. The sample consists of approximately 75,000 clones, about 90% of them appearing once. The V call is TRBV19, the J call TRBJ2-2, with unresolved D. The sample consisted of peripheral blood, taken 28 days after the second AZD1222 dose. This receptor was identified in an adult who received the AZD1222 COVID-19 vaccine. Here the CDR3 reads CASSWTGELFF. CDR3 nucleotide sequence: TGTGCCAGTAGCTGGACCGGGGAGCTGTTTTTT.